This T cell receptor beta chain was recorded in a study of blood T cell repertoires in COVID-19. Study as a whole: T cells, B-cell-depleted T cells, or PBMCs provided the cDNA or gDNA that served as material.

Participants spanned ages about 18 to 90 years and resided in about 25 US areas. Using immunoSEQ multiplex PCR, the repertoire was profiled, and TCRdb retains in-frame clones only, with some absent. The data show about 190,000 clones, 65% to 90% seen once. This CDR3 is built from 13 residues. Looked up from germline, CDR1 is MNHEY and CDR2 is SVGEGT. J gave up 2 bases and V 5 bases, and 2 bases lay outside the gene matches. The receptor was isolated from a woman aged 60 to 75 with acute COVID-19. The sequenced material came from PBMCs or T cells enriched from blood (not recorded which). The chain uses TRBV6-2 or TRBV6-3 and TRBJ1-1; TRBD1 agrees at 7 bases. The CDR3 region is CASSRGPNTEAFF. CDR3 nucleotides: TGTGCCAGCAGTAGGGGGCCAAACACTGAAGCTTTCTTT.